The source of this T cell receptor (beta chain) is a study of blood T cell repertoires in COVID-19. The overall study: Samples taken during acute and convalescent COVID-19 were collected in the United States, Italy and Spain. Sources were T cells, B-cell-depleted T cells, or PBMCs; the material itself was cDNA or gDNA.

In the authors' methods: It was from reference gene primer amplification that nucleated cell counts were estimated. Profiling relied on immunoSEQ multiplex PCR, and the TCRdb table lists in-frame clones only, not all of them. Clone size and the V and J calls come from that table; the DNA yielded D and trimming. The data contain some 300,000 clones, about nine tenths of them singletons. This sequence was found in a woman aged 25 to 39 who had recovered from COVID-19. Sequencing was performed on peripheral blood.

CDR3 in amino acids: CASSSWTGPSGANVLTF. CDR3 nucleotides: TGTGCCAGCAGTTCGTGGACAGGGCCCTCTGGGGCCAACGTCCTGACTTTC. This sequence joins TRBV6-2 or TRBV6-3 and TRBJ2-6, with 8 bases aligning to TRBD1. The V segment lost 4 bases and the J segment 0 bases; nucleotides outside the gene matches: 5. CDR1 MNHEY and CDR2 SVGEGT come from the germline V gene. This CDR3 is 17 amino acids long.